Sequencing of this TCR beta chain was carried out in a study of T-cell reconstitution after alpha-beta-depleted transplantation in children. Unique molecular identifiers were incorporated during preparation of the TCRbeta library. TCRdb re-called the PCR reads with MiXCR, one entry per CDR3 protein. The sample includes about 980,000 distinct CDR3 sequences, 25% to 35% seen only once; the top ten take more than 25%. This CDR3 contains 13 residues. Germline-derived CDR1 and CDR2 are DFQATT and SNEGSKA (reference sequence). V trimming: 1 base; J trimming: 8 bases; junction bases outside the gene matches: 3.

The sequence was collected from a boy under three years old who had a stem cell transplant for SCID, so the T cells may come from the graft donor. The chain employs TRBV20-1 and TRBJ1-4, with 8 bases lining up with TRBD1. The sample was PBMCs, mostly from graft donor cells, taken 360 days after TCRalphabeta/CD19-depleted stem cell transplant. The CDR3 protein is CSARGDRGEKLFF. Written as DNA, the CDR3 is TGCAGTGCTAGAGGAGACAGGGGCGAAAAACTGTTTTTT.